This record looks at one TCR beta chain sequence and its context. Antigen specificity is unknown. Trimming left V 2 bases short and J 10 bases short, with 15 bases between. This CDR3 has 15 amino acids. Germline V CDR1 and CDR2: MNHEY, SVGAGI. The PCR made use of 60 Vbeta and 13 Jbeta primers. Assay: immunoSEQ multiplex PCR; the TCRdb copy retains only in-frame clones and omits some. This sample carries about 180,000 clones, 77% of them seen once, and the ten largest clones take roughly 3.5%. This sample stems from a study of cytomegalovirus exposure and HLA in healthy donors. Study information: From HLA-typed donors, an early data release held about 92 million unique TCRs. General study points: For TCR beta chains, V- and J-gene trimming was later linked to a missense DCLRE1C variant. Highly shared sequence variants in one cluster were likely a sequencing artifact. Presence/absence analyses assumed roughly uniform sequencing depth across donors.

This TCR was recovered from an older woman in good health and CMV-seropositive. Sequencing was carried out using PBMCs. V and J are TRBV6-5 and TRBJ1-6; no reliable D call. CDR3 loop: CASSYRGVGQSPLHF. CDR3 in DNA: TGTGCCAGCAGTTACCGCGGGGTCGGGCAATCACCCCTCCACTTT.